This is a list of T cell receptor beta chains from one sample in a study of blood T cell repertoires in COVID-19. Clones were read by immunoSEQ multiplex PCR, and TCRdb kept only the in-frame ones, dropping some. Of 350,000 to 450,000 clones listed, 70% to 90% are singletons. The sample taken for sequencing was peripheral blood. The receptors were gathered from a man in his forties with acute or convalescent COVID-19. Each CDR3 is given without its conserved first and last residue. Each record gives: V gene, CDR3 protein.

TRBV30 AWTTNTEAF
TRBV11-2 ASSPSFRVGETQY
TRBV11-1 ASSSQARAPNTEAF
TRBV27 ATRNLQGSYNSPLH
TRBV30 AWSPGTSAYNEQF
TRBV21-1 ASVSPLGRGRRTYNSPLH
TRBV3-1/TRBV3-2 ASSQDRGGLQPQH
TRBV5-1 ASSDDKGQNPGGGTEAF
TRBV2 ASNRDRGTDTQY
TRBV19 ASSPQQGLGGELF
TRBV21-1 ASSETMPKDRGQTEAF
TRBV9 ASSVGGTNQPQH
TRBV27 ASSLLGTGAFNYGYT
TRBV11-3 ASSPPSGYTYNYNEQF
TRBV10-2 ASRQAYEQY
TRBV28 ASSSPGTGYDQPQH
TRBV28 ASSETSGSLLQETQY
TRBV30 AWSVLVRGYTEAF
TRBV3-1/TRBV3-2 ASSQGSGGTEAF
TRBV11-2 ASSQDIRTSGNIQY
TRBV30 ARGTLATNEKLF
TRBV2 ASSGTAGIRGYT
TRBV18 ASSPPPPRLHENEQY
TRBV7-9 ASSPGTSGFDEQF
TRBV19 ASRVDGANVLT
TRBV13 ASSLGMTEAF
TRBV29-1 SVEYSGYYEQY
TRBV7-2 ASMGGSDTGELF
TRBV2 ASSAGTSNQPQH
TRBV5-1 ASSSGQGRTEAF
TRBV6-1 ASSERLAGASDTQY
TRBV7-9 ASSLGVTGVVSF
TRBV4-3 ASSQGRVAEAF
TRBV27 ASSLLGTGNTEAF
TRBV4-3 ASSPNRGGYNEQF
TRBV9 ASSVASLPTDTQY
TRBV6-1 ASSEQNTDTQY
TRBV10-1 ASSESRTDSSGNTIY
TRBV5-4 ASSLAISGELF
TRBV5-1 ASSSRLATGKETQY